This T cell receptor beta chain was observed in a study of cytomegalovirus exposure and HLA in healthy donors. Study results and limitations: Productive rates of about 87% or about 30% were seen for most TCR beta V segments in an earlier analysis. A reported reduction in N-insertions relative to the approximately 640-donor mean was seen in an Asian-associated ancestry cluster in a later analysis. With later analysis, a missense DCLRE1C variant became linked to TCR beta V- and J-gene trimming.

Primers: 60 Vbeta forward and 13 Jbeta reverse. Authors' data handling: A later analysis counted 80 million or so unique TCR beta chains, 9.5 million to 12 million shared. The assay was immunoSEQ multiplex PCR, and TCRdb's table has in-frame clones only and misses some. The DNA gave D and trimming, while V, J and clone size come from that table. Counted here are around 180,000 clones, less than 90% occurring once; the ten biggest clones make up about 0.24%. CDR3 length: 14 residues. Germline CDR1 SGHNT, CDR2 YYREEE (reference sequence). Unmatched junction bases numbered 6, after V lost 2 bases and J lost 4 bases. Notes on this clone: The antigen remains unidentified.

The sequence came from a girl less than two years old in good health and CMV-seronegative. This chain links TRBV5-4 with TRBJ2-7; 7 positions match TRBD1. Input material: PBMCs. CDR3 nucleotides: TGTGCCAGCAGCTTCCGGGACAGCAGGTACGAGCAGTACTTC. Its translation: CASSFRDSRYEQYF.